The present entry profiles one TCR beta chain with its context. Its antigen is still unknown. PCR involved 60 Vbeta and 13 Jbeta primers. Clones were sequenced by immunoSEQ multiplex PCR, and TCRdb holds only the in-frame ones, with some missing. This table has 90,000 or so clones, 60% to 80% appearing once. The data belong to a study of cytomegalovirus exposure and HLA in healthy donors. The CDR3 has 15 residues. Germline V lookup: CDR1 LNHNV, CDR2 YYDKDF (reference sequence). V was pared by 5 bases and J by 0 bases, with 4 bases of the junction left unmatched. The study, taken as a whole, reports: Several of the most significant clusters appeared linked to common viral pathogens, based on a later analysis. Data from an earlier analysis indicated that most TCR beta V segments were productive either about 87% or about 30% of the time.

The chain joins TRBV15 to TRBJ1-5; 7 bases are a match to TRBD1. The source is a boy aged 5 to 17 in good health and CMV-seronegative. Input material: PBMCs. The chain's CDR3 is CATSPTGISNQPQHF. The CDR3 DNA reads as TGTGCCACCAGCCCGACAGGGATTAGCAATCAGCCCCAGCATTTT.